The 27 T cell receptor beta chains given below trace back to one sample, sequenced in a study of cytomegalovirus exposure and HLA in healthy donors. A multiplex PCR was run with 60 Vbeta primers and 13 Jbeta primers. Produced via immunoSEQ multiplex PCR; TCRdb's table is partial and in-frame only. The table lists roughly 120,000 clones, about 64% of them singletons. Material for sequencing was PBMCs. The source is a man aged 18 to 29 in good health and CMV-seropositive.

J is TRBJ2-7 and V is TRBV30; 10 positions match TRBD1. The germline CDR1 and CDR2 sequences are GTSNPN and SVGIG (reference sequence). With V trimmed by 3 bases and J by 2 bases, 4 bases remained unmatched. This CDR3 contains 14 residues. The CDR3 nucleotides read TGTGCCTGGAGAATCGGGACAGGGGCCTACGAGCAGTACTTC. Translated: CAWRIGTGAYEQYF.

The chain has TRBV6-1 and TRBJ2-7; TRBD1 aligns across 8 bases. V shed 4 bases and J 2 bases; nucleotides not matched to a gene: 7. The germline gives CDR1 MNHNS, CDR2 SASEGT. This CDR3 is 15 amino acids long. CDR3 nucleotide sequence: TGTGCCAGCAGTGTACGGACAGGGCCCCCCTACGAGCAGTACGTC. It is translated as CASSVRTGPPYEQYV.

The chain recombines TRBV18 with TRBJ2-5; D is possibly TRBD1 (6 bases). Trimming pared 1 base from V and 5 bases from J, leaving 11 bases between. The CDR3 covers 14 residues. From germline, CDR1 is KGHSH and CDR2 LQKENI. The CDR3 bases are TGTGCCAGCTCACCACACCCAGGGGCGGAGACCCAGTACTTC. Protein sequence: CASSPHPGAETQYF.

The chain joins TRBV29-1 to TRBJ2-3, with D uncertain. This CDR3 is built from 14 residues. The germline V gene has CDR1 SQVTM and CDR2 ANQGSEA. Trimming removed 5 bases at V and 2 bases at J, with 14 bases between. The CDR3 DNA reads as TGCAGCGTTTCTAACGTGGGCTACACAGATACGCAGTATTTT. It encodes CSVSNVGYTDTQYF.

The chain links TRBV15 to TRBJ2-5; the match to TRBD1 covers 8 bases. This CDR3 is 16 amino acids long. Germline V gives CDR1 LNHNV, CDR2 YYDKDF (reference sequence). V shed 3 bases, J shed 5 bases, and the junction held 11 bases outside the gene matches. CDR3 amino acids: CATSSAAGGGKETQYF. CDR3 coding DNA: TGTGCCACCAGCAGCGCAGCAGGGGGCGGGAAGGAGACCCAGTACTTC.

V usage is TRBV5-1 and J usage is TRBJ2-4; maybe TRBD1 (5 bases). The CDR3 length is 14 residues. Between the trimmed V and J ends, which lost 1 base and 5 bases, there was a span of 10 bases. From germline, CDR1 is SGHRS and CDR2 YFSETQ. CDR3 in amino acids: CASSLLGRENIQYF. CDR3 in DNA: TGCGCCAGCAGCTTGTTGGGCAGGGAAAACATTCAGTACTTC. The full variable domain, rest sourced from reference TRBV5-1 and TRBJ2-4, is KAGVTQTPRYLIKTRGQQVTLSCSPISGHRSVSWYQQTPGQGLQFLFEYFSETQRNKGNFPGRFSGRQFSNSRSEMNVSTLELGDSALYLCASSLLGRENIQYFGAGTRLSVL.

There are a few counts of this clone. The chain is built from TRBV6-6 and TRBJ1-1; TRBD1 matches 7 bases. V lost 6 bases to trimming and J lost 0 bases; unmatched junction nucleotides: 10. The CDR3 runs 16 residues. The germline gives CDR1 MNHNY, CDR2 SVGAGI (reference sequence). Written as DNA, the CDR3 is TGTGCCAGCAGCCCGGGACAGTTCCAATTGAACACTGAAGCTTTCTTT. Protein: CASSPGQFQLNTEAFF.

This sequence joins TRBV5-6 and TRBJ2-7; D remains unclear. The CDR3 has 15 amino acids. Germline loops: CDR1 SGHDT, CDR2 YYEEEE. Deletions cut 0 bases from V and 2 bases from J, with 12 bases between. As DNA, the CDR3 is TGTGCCAGCAGCTTGGTTGAGACTTCAACCTACGAGCAGTACTTC. This sequence encodes CASSLVETSTYEQYF.

This clone was observed a few times. This chain joins TRBV7-2 and TRBJ1-6; TRBD1 matches at 7 bases. The V and J ends lost 6 bases and 8 bases, in that order; junction bases with no gene match: 13. Germline V CDR1 and CDR2: SGHTA, FQGNSA. The CDR3 length is 16 residues. Here the CDR3 reads CASSTRQGMRHSPLHF. Here the CDR3 DNA reads TGTGCCAGCAGTACGAGACAGGGTATGAGGCATTCACCCCTCCACTTT.

This chain connects TRBV2 to TRBJ2-1; D unclear. Germline CDR1 is SNHLY and CDR2 is FYNNEI. This CDR3 has 15 residues. V was clipped by 2 bases and J by 3 bases, with 11 bases between them. CDR3 region: CASSETRWLYNEQFF. CDR3 bases: TGTGCCAGCAGTGAAACCCGTTGGCTCTACAATGAGCAGTTCTTC.

V and J are TRBV4-2 and TRBJ2-7, with 8 bases that match TRBD2. Germline loops: CDR1 LGHNA, CDR2 YNFKEQ. The CDR3 is 17 amino acids. V dropped 0 bases and J dropped 5; count of bases not matched to a gene: 12. The CDR3 DNA reads TGTGCCAGCAGCCAAGAATATCGGGGGGGGGTATTACACGAGCAGTACTTC. It encodes CASSQEYRGGVLHEQYF.

The rearrangement links TRBV19 to TRBJ2-1; 10 bases are a match to TRBD2. The CDR3 runs to 18 residues. Germline values: CDR1 LNHDA, CDR2 SQIVND (reference sequence). V shed 5 bases and J 12 bases; nucleotides not matched to a gene: 22. The CDR3 loop reads CASSRELAGLAGASGQFF. The DNA of the CDR3 is TGTGCCAGTAGTCGCGAACTCGCCGGTCTAGCGGGGGCAAGCGGGCAGTTCTTC. Looking up the rest from reference TRBV19 and TRBJ2-1 gives the full variable domain: DGGITQSPKYLFRKEGQNVTLSCEQNLNHDAMYWYRQDPGQGLRLIYYSQIVNDFQKGDIAEGYSVSREKKESFPLTVTSAQKNPTAFYLCASSRELAGLAGASGQFFGPGTRLTVL.

In its sample, this clone was seen once. The gene calls are TRBV5-1 and TRBJ1-4; D call uncertain. V was trimmed by 1 base and J by 7 bases, leaving 14 bases between them. The CDR3 has 15 residues. CDR1 SGHRS and CDR2 YFSETQ come from the germline V gene. CDR3 loop: CASSLTFERVEKLFF. CDR3 sequence (DNA): TGCGCCAGCAGCTTGACCTTCGAGCGGGTTGAAAAACTGTTTTTT.

This chain uses TRBV7-2 with TRBJ2-3, with D maybe TRBD1 (5 bases). Germline V gives CDR1 SGHTA, CDR2 FQGNSA. This CDR3 spans 14 amino acids. Between the trimmed V and J ends, which lost 2 bases and 4 bases, there was a span of 10 bases. CDR3 DNA sequence: TGTGCCAGCAGCTTAAGCAGGGTAGCAGATACGCAGTATTTT. It is translated as CASSLSRVADTQYF.

The chain joins TRBV11-3 to TRBJ2-7; 7 bases line up with TRBD2. With 5 bases clipped from V and 4 bases from J, the junction kept 5 bases outside the gene matches. Germline V CDR1 and CDR2: SGHNT, YENEEA. There are 13 residues in the CDR3. CDR3 bases: TGTGCCAGCAGCAACCGCGGGGGATACGAGCAGTACTTC. Residues: CASSNRGGYEQYF.

The CDR3 sequence: CASSRRRGGDPGSSTDTQYF. The CDR3 DNA reads as TGTGCCAGCAGTCGAAGAAGGGGGGGAGATCCGGGATCTAGCACAGATACGCAGTATTTT. This rearrangement joins TRBV2 to TRBJ2-3, with D perhaps TRBD2 (7 bases). This CDR3 is built from 20 residues. Germline V gene lookup returns CDR1 SNHLY and CDR2 FYNNEI. Trimming took off 5 bases at V and 0 bases at J, with 27 bases between the two ends.

The chain has TRBV28 and TRBJ1-2, with 8 bases lining up with TRBD1. Germline V gene sequence: CDR1 MDHEN, CDR2 SYDVKM. V lost 8 bases and J lost 2; bases outside the gene matches: 10. The CDR3 has 15 amino acids. The CDR3 reads CASQERTGSNYGYTF. CDR3 DNA: TGTGCCAGCCAGGAAAGGACAGGGTCCAACTATGGCTACACCTTC.

This clone showed up many times. The V gene is TRBV6-5, the J gene TRBJ1-3, with D tentatively TRBD1 (5 bases). The ends were cut back, 6 bases at V and 4 bases at J, with 13 bases in the middle. The CDR3 sequence is 14 residues long. Germline V lookup: CDR1 MNHEY, CDR2 SVGAGI. CDR3 sequence: CASSSSRTGNTIYF. For the CDR3, the DNA is TGTGCCAGCAGCTCAAGCCGGACAGGAAACACCATATATTTT.

This rearrangement joins TRBV5-8 to TRBJ2-1; the D gene is possibly TRBD1 (6 bases). From germline, CDR1 is SGHTS and CDR2 YDEGEE. This CDR3 has 15 amino acids. V lost 0 bases, J lost 8 bases, and 15 bases lay in between. CDR3 residues: CASSLGDNHGDEQFF. CDR3 bases: TGTGCCAGCAGCTTGGGGGACAACCATGGGGATGAGCAGTTCTTC.

The gene calls are TRBV29-1 and TRBJ1-2, with 10 bases aligning to TRBD1. Trimming took 4 bases from V and 6 from J; bases not matched to a gene: 5. The CDR3 has 13 residues. Germline V CDR1 and CDR2: SQVTM, ANQGSEA. Here the CDR3 reads CSVGDRGRDGYTF. DNA for the CDR3: TGCAGCGTTGGTGACAGGGGGCGGGATGGCTACACCTTC.

The chain recombines TRBV27 with TRBJ2-7, with TRBD1 matching over 8 bases. J was trimmed by 1 base and V by 5 bases; bases with no gene match: 16. CDR3 size: 18 residues. From germline, CDR1 is MNHEY and CDR2 SMNVEV (reference sequence). As DNA, the CDR3 is TGTGCCAGCAGTCAGACCCCTTCCGGACAGGGTGGATCCTACGAGCAGTACTTC. Encoded protein: CASSQTPSGQGGSYEQYF.

This clone was counted only a few times. The rearrangement links TRBV6-5 to TRBJ1-6, with 8 bases identical to TRBD1. This CDR3 region has 15 residues. Unmatched junction bases numbered 7, after V lost 6 bases and J lost 6 bases. The germline V gene encodes CDR1 MNHEY and CDR2 SVGAGI. CDR3: CASRTGAGVNSPLHF. The CDR3 DNA sequence: TGTGCCAGCAGGACAGGGGCTGGAGTTAATTCACCCCTCCACTTT.

V and J are TRBV18 and TRBJ2-5, with a tentative D call TRBD2 (6 bases). The CDR3 is 14 residues long. V shed 0 bases and J shed 4 bases, with 9 bases lying between them. CDR1 is KGHSH and CDR2 is LQKENI in the germline V gene. The CDR3 coding sequence is TGTGCCAGCTCACCACCGGGGGGTCGAGAGACCCAGTACTTC. It codes for CASSPPGGRETQYF.

The V gene is TRBV10-3, the J gene TRBJ1-6; 10 bases agree with TRBD1. Germline V lookup: CDR1 ENHRY, CDR2 SYGVKD. V was clipped by 6 bases and J by 7 bases; unmatched bases: 6. This CDR3 has 15 residues. This CDR3 is CAIRPSDRGNSPLHF. The CDR3 bases are TGTGCCATCAGGCCGTCGGACAGGGGGAATTCACCCCTCCACTTT.

This clone was picked up a small number of times. The chain recombines TRBV6-1 with TRBJ2-7, with 7 bases identical to TRBD2. The CDR3 contains 14 residues. Germline assignment: CDR1 MNHNS and CDR2 SASEGT. Trimming took 7 bases from V and 6 from J; bases not matched to a gene: 12. The CDR3 bases are TGTGCCAGCACGATCATTGGTGGGACTACCGAGCAGTACTTC. It encodes CASTIIGGTTEQYF.

The genes are TRBV5-1 and TRBJ2-3, with TRBD2 matching over 8 bases. After removal of 0 bases from V and 6 bases from J, the junction contained 9 bases not matched to a gene. Germline V gene data show CDR1 as SGHRS and CDR2 as YFSETQ. The CDR3 is 16 residues long. CDR3 in DNA: TGCGCCAGCAGCTTGGGGTGGAGCGGGGGTTTTGATACGCAGTATTTT. Translating it yields CASSLGWSGGFDTQYF.

The DNA for the CDR3 is TGTGCCAGCAGCTTTAGCAGGGCGAACACTGAAGCTTTCTTT. This codes for CASSFSRANTEAFF. The V gene is TRBV5-6, the J gene TRBJ1-1, with a weak D call TRBD1 (5 bases). Per the germline V gene, CDR1 is SGHDT and CDR2 is YYEEEE. The CDR3 has 14 amino acids. V lost 2 bases and J 1 base, leaving 9 bases between the germline ends.